This note documents a single T cell receptor beta chain sequence. The antigen is unknown. The data were taken from a study of neoadjuvant nivolumab and ipilimumab in lung cancer. Findings of the study overall: From pretherapy to surgery, tumor richness and clonality rose with dual therapy.

The trim removed 3 bases at V and 3 bases at J, leaving 6 bases unmatched. Germline CDR1 and CDR2: SGHNT and YYREEE (reference sequence). CDR3 length: 15 residues. TCRdb's copy holds only in-frame clones and misses some; the assay was immunoSEQ multiplex PCR. The sample includes about 38,000 clones, 89% of them seen just once. The sequence was obtained from an adult with non-small cell lung cancer. J is TRBJ2-3 and V is TRBV5-4, with 8 nucleotides matching TRBD1. Sample: peripheral blood, taken before neoadjuvant nivolumab, alone or with ipilimumab. The CDR3 is CASSSTYRGTDTQYF. In DNA, the CDR3 is TGTGCCAGCAGCTCAACTTACAGGGGGACAGATACGCAGTATTTT.